Listed below are T cell receptor beta chains from one sample, sequenced in a study of metastatic and nonmetastatic thyroid tumors. TCRdb re-called the PCR reads with MiXCR. The table includes some 7,800 clones, approximately 33% detected once. Input material: tumor tissue. These receptors were collected from a female donor with papillary thyroid cancer or a benign thyroid nodule (not recorded which). Some clones in this sample may be carry-over from other donors' samples. The CDR3 runs from the conserved cysteine through the conserved F or W. A D gene is named only where the DNA matches it firmly. Part of the rows lack a size; the others show once, few, many or a class for expanded clones.

V gene	clone size	J gene	D gene	CDR3 protein	CDR3 DNA
TRBV6-1	-	TRBJ2-2	-	CASSTRQGELFF	TGTGCCAGCTCTACGAGACAAGGGGAGCTGTTTTTT
TRBV6-1	-	TRBJ2-1	TRBD2	CASSVESGSGDEQFF	TGTGCCAGCAGTGTGGAGAGCGGGAGTGGGGATGAGCAGTTCTTC
TRBV12-3/TRBV12-4	medium-sized	TRBJ2-3	-	CASSLVDSRDQYF	TGTGCCAGCAGTTTAGTGGACTCCAGGGACCAGTATTTT
TRBV2	-	TRBJ1-1	-	CASSALRPSEAFF	TGTGCCAGCAGTGCCCTTCGACCGTCGGAAGCTTTCTTT
TRBV11-2	-	TRBJ2-7	-	CASSFRQDGYEQYF	TGTGCCAGCAGCTTTCGGCAGGACGGTTACGAGCAGTACTTC
TRBV27	few	TRBJ2-7	TRBD2	CASSLASGGNYEQYF	TGTGCCAGCAGTTTAGCTAGCGGGGGGAACTACGAGCAGTACTTC
TRBV25-1	-	TRBJ1-1	TRBD1	CASGASGGSRTEAFF	TGTGCCAGCGGAGCCTCAGGGGGAAGTCGGACTGAAGCTTTCTTT
TRBV6-2/TRBV6-3	-	TRBJ1-2	-	CASSPGIVGYTF	TGTGCCAGCAGTCCAGGGATAGTAGGCTACACCTTC
TRBV6-1	few	TRBJ2-7	-	CASSPGGGRVYEQYF	TGTGCCAGCAGCCCGGGGGGCGGGAGAGTTTACGAGCAGTACTTC
TRBV10-2	medium-sized	TRBJ2-7	TRBD2	CASSEWGLAGPPWEQYF	TGCGCCAGCAGTGAGTGGGGACTAGCGGGTCCCCCTTGGGAGCAGTACTTC
TRBV2	few	TRBJ1-1	-	CASSETGSAFF	TGTGCCAGCAGTGAAACAGGGAGCGCTTTCTTT
TRBV2	medium-sized	TRBJ2-7	-	CASSEAVWGTFYEQYF	TGTGCCAGCAGTGAAGCGGTATGGGGGACCTTCTACGAGCAGTACTTC
TRBV19	-	TRBJ1-1	-	CASSQVNTEAFF	TGTGCCAGTAGTCAGGTGAACACTGAAGCTTTCTTT
TRBV6-1	-	TRBJ1-5	-	CAAGGVVNQPQHF	TGTGCCGCGGGGGGGGTAGTGAATCAGCCCCAGCATTTT
TRBV5-1	-	TRBJ1-2	-	CASSFGQGYTF	TGCGCCAGCAGCTTTGGCCAGGGCTACACCTTC
TRBV11-2	medium-sized	TRBJ2-1	-	CASSVAGTYNEQFF	TGTGCCAGCAGCGTAGCCGGTACCTACAATGAGCAGTTCTTC
TRBV11-2	-	TRBJ2-7	-	CASSRAYEQYF	TGTGCCAGTAGCCGGGCCTACGAGCAGTACTTC
TRBV19	-	TRBJ1-5	TRBD1	CASVQTGGLSNQPQHF	TGTGCCAGTGTCCAGACAGGGGGGCTTAGCAATCAGCCCCAGCATTTT
TRBV6-1	few	TRBJ2-5	-	CASSRNHRDETQYF	TGTGCCAGCAGCCGAAATCACAGGGACGAGACCCAGTACTTC
TRBV18	medium-sized	TRBJ2-7	TRBD1	CASSPRVPGQGGAYEQYF	TGTGCCAGCTCACCACGGGTACCGGGACAGGGGGGTGCTTACGAGCAGTACTTC